Listed below are T cell receptor beta chains from one sample, sequenced in a study of CD8 T cells in ankylosing spondylitis. One entry per CDR3 protein, called by TCRdb with MiXCR from the 5' RACE reads. Among approximately 16,000 distinct CDR3 sequences listed, around 8% were seen once. Sequencing was done on a sample of blood. These receptor sequences come from a male donor with ankylosing spondylitis or in good health (not recorded which). The CDR3 runs from the conserved cysteine through the conserved F or W. Each record gives: V gene, J gene, D gene, clone size, CDR3 protein, CDR3 DNA. The D gene is left open where the match is weak. Size is stated for part of the rows, as once, few or many counts, or as a class when the clone is expanded.

v_call: TRBV5-5
j_call: TRBJ2-1
d_call: TRBD2
clone_size: many
cdr3_aa: CASSPGLAGTYNEQFF
cdr3_nt: TGTGCCAGCAGCCCGGGACTAGCGGGAACTTACAATGAGCAGTTCTTC

v_call: TRBV20-1
j_call: TRBJ2-7
d_call: TRBD2
clone_size: NA
cdr3_aa: CSALGLAGDREQYF
cdr3_nt: TGCAGTGCTCTGGGACTAGCGGGAGATCGCGAGCAGTACTTC

v_call: TRBV12-3/TRBV12-4
j_call: TRBJ2-7
d_call: NA
clone_size: many
cdr3_aa: CASSFLGGGREQYF
cdr3_nt: TGTGCCAGCAGTTTTCTCGGGGGAGGCCGCGAGCAGTACTTC

v_call: TRBV6-5
j_call: TRBJ2-2
d_call: TRBD1
clone_size: NA
cdr3_aa: CASSYGDRDTGELFF
cdr3_nt: TGTGCCAGCAGTTACGGGGACAGGGACACCGGGGAGCTGTTTTTT

v_call: TRBV5-5
j_call: TRBJ2-2
d_call: TRBD2
clone_size: many
cdr3_aa: CASSFSGSGTGELFF
cdr3_nt: TGTGCCAGCAGCTTTAGCGGGAGTGGCACCGGGGAGCTGTTTTTT

v_call: TRBV7-7
j_call: TRBJ2-3
d_call: TRBD2
clone_size: few
cdr3_aa: CASSPLAGGRDTQYF
cdr3_nt: TGTGCCAGCAGCCCGCTCGCGGGAGGTAGGGATACGCAGTATTTT

v_call: TRBV5-1
j_call: TRBJ2-7
d_call: TRBD1
clone_size: many
cdr3_aa: CASSLGRGPYEQYF
cdr3_nt: TGCGCCAGCAGCCTCGGCAGGGGGCCCTACGAGCAGTACTTC

v_call: TRBV20-1
j_call: TRBJ2-1
d_call: NA
clone_size: NA
cdr3_aa: CSALEAYEQFF
cdr3_nt: TGCAGTGCACTTGAGGCGTACGAGCAGTTCTTC

v_call: TRBV29-1
j_call: TRBJ2-5
d_call: TRBD2
clone_size: many
cdr3_aa: CSVPRLAQRYQETQYF
cdr3_nt: TGCAGCGTCCCCAGACTAGCACAACGGTACCAAGAGACCCAGTACTTC

v_call: TRBV28
j_call: TRBJ2-2
d_call: NA
clone_size: NA
cdr3_aa: CASSFTPGELFF
cdr3_nt: TGTGCCAGCAGTTTTACGCCCGGGGAGCTGTTTTTT

v_call: TRBV29-1
j_call: TRBJ1-2
d_call: NA
clone_size: NA
cdr3_aa: CSVAPNSYGYTF
cdr3_nt: TGCAGCGTTGCACCTAATTCGTATGGCTACACCTTC

v_call: TRBV29-1
j_call: TRBJ2-5
d_call: NA
clone_size: NA
cdr3_aa: CSVVVKETQYF
cdr3_nt: TGCAGCGTTGTGGTGAAAGAGACCCAGTACTTC

v_call: TRBV5-1
j_call: TRBJ1-1
d_call: TRBD1
clone_size: NA
cdr3_aa: CASSLGQGASTEAFF
cdr3_nt: TGCGCCAGCAGCTTGGGACAGGGGGCGAGCACTGAAGCTTTCTTT

v_call: TRBV3-1
j_call: TRBJ2-5
d_call: NA
clone_size: few
cdr3_aa: CASSQKWGGQETQYF
cdr3_nt: TGTGCCAGCAGCCAAAAATGGGGAGGACAAGAGACCCAGTACTTC

v_call: TRBV7-2
j_call: TRBJ2-1
d_call: TRBD2
clone_size: many
cdr3_aa: CASSILAGGPQFF
cdr3_nt: TGTGCCAGCAGCATACTAGCGGGAGGGCCGCAGTTCTTC

v_call: TRBV7-2
j_call: TRBJ2-3
d_call: TRBD1
clone_size: NA
cdr3_aa: CASSITGGSTDTQYF
cdr3_nt: TGTGCCAGCAGCATCACAGGGGGCAGCACAGATACGCAGTATTTT

v_call: TRBV14
j_call: TRBJ2-2
d_call: NA
clone_size: few
cdr3_aa: CASSRSSARQRVSTGELFF
cdr3_nt: TGTGCCAGCAGCCGGTCCTCTGCGAGACAGCGAGTTTCCACCGGGGAGCTGTTTTTT

v_call: TRBV29-1
j_call: TRBJ1-1
d_call: TRBD1
clone_size: NA
cdr3_aa: CSAGTGHTEAFF
cdr3_nt: TGCAGCGCCGGGACAGGGCACACTGAAGCTTTCTTT

v_call: TRBV12-3/TRBV12-4
j_call: TRBJ2-2
d_call: TRBD2
clone_size: few
cdr3_aa: CASKLGTSAGELFF
cdr3_nt: TGTGCCAGCAAGCTCGGGACTAGCGCCGGGGAGCTGTTTTTT

v_call: TRBV20-1
j_call: TRBJ2-3
d_call: NA
clone_size: many
cdr3_aa: CSASRGDTQYF
cdr3_nt: TGCAGTGCCTCACGGGGGGATACGCAGTATTTT

v_call: TRBV29-1
j_call: TRBJ2-2
d_call: TRBD1
clone_size: many
cdr3_aa: CSVEWDSNTGELFF
cdr3_nt: TGCAGCGTTGAGTGGGACAGCAACACCGGGGAGCTGTTTTTT

v_call: TRBV11-2
j_call: TRBJ2-7
d_call: TRBD1
clone_size: NA
cdr3_aa: CASSPGQGIHPGFF
cdr3_nt: TGTGCCAGCAGCCCCGGACAGGGTATCCATCCGGGGTTCTTC

v_call: TRBV6-6
j_call: TRBJ2-5
d_call: NA
clone_size: many
cdr3_aa: CASSYGQKETQYF
cdr3_nt: TGTGCCAGCAGTTACGGACAGAAAGAGACCCAGTACTTC

v_call: TRBV20-1
j_call: TRBJ2-2
d_call: NA
clone_size: many
cdr3_aa: CSARDSQYGELFF
cdr3_nt: TGCAGTGCTAGAGATTCCCAGTACGGGGAGCTGTTTTTT

v_call: TRBV7-6
j_call: TRBJ2-2
d_call: TRBD2
clone_size: few
cdr3_aa: CASSLLLADYTGELFF
cdr3_nt: TGTGCCAGCAGCTTGTTACTAGCGGACTACACCGGGGAGCTGTTTTTT

v_call: TRBV29-1
j_call: TRBJ1-1
d_call: NA
clone_size: NA
cdr3_aa: CSYLERLNTEAFF
cdr3_nt: TGCAGCTACTTGGAACGGTTGAACACTGAAGCTTTCTTT

v_call: TRBV28
j_call: TRBJ1-1
d_call: NA
clone_size: NA
cdr3_aa: CASSFFGNTEAFF
cdr3_nt: TGTGCCAGCAGTTTTTTCGGGAACACTGAAGCTTTCTTT

v_call: TRBV20-1
j_call: TRBJ2-3
d_call: NA
clone_size: many
cdr3_aa: CSAGGDRDTQYF
cdr3_nt: TGCAGTGCTGGGGGGGACAGAGATACGCAGTATTTT

v_call: TRBV6-2/TRBV6-3
j_call: TRBJ1-1
d_call: TRBD1
clone_size: few
cdr3_aa: CASINDRASSEAFF
cdr3_nt: TGTGCCAGCATCAACGACAGGGCTAGCTCTGAAGCTTTCTTT

v_call: TRBV7-9
j_call: TRBJ2-4
d_call: TRBD2
clone_size: many
cdr3_aa: CASSLMAGVAKNIQYF
cdr3_nt: TGTGCCAGCAGCTTAATGGCGGGAGTTGCCAAAAACATTCAGTACTTC

v_call: TRBV12-3/TRBV12-4
j_call: TRBJ2-1
d_call: NA
clone_size: many
cdr3_aa: CASRGTSLSYNEQFF
cdr3_nt: TGTGCCAGCAGAGGTACGTCTCTTTCCTACAATGAGCAGTTCTTC

v_call: TRBV6-6
j_call: TRBJ2-5
d_call: NA
clone_size: NA
cdr3_aa: CASSYREETQYF
cdr3_nt: TGTGCCAGCAGTTACCGAGAAGAGACCCAGTACTTC

v_call: TRBV2
j_call: TRBJ2-5
d_call: TRBD1
clone_size: many
cdr3_aa: CASSPRTGQETQYF
cdr3_nt: TGTGCCAGCAGTCCGCGGACAGGGCAAGAGACCCAGTACTTC

v_call: TRBV12-3/TRBV12-4
j_call: TRBJ1-4
d_call: NA
clone_size: many
cdr3_aa: CASSLNAREKLFF
cdr3_nt: TGTGCCAGCAGCCTCAACGCCAGGGAAAAACTGTTTTTT

v_call: TRBV4-1
j_call: TRBJ2-1
d_call: TRBD2
clone_size: few
cdr3_aa: CASSQIGLAGEYSYNEQFF
cdr3_nt: TGCGCCAGCAGCCAAATAGGGCTAGCGGGAGAGTACTCCTACAATGAGCAGTTCTTC

v_call: TRBV7-2
j_call: TRBJ2-2
d_call: TRBD1
clone_size: few
cdr3_aa: CASTMDRANTGELFF
cdr3_nt: TGTGCCAGCACCATGGACAGGGCGAACACCGGGGAGCTGTTTTTT

v_call: TRBV5-1
j_call: TRBJ2-1
d_call: TRBD2
clone_size: few
cdr3_aa: CASSLAGTSGMGGNEQFF
cdr3_nt: TGCGCCAGCAGCTTGGCCGGGACTAGCGGGATGGGTGGGAATGAGCAGTTCTTC

v_call: TRBV11-2
j_call: TRBJ1-1
d_call: TRBD1
clone_size: few
cdr3_aa: CASSAQTGGAEAFF
cdr3_nt: TGTGCCAGCAGCGCTCAAACAGGGGGAGCTGAAGCTTTCTTT

v_call: TRBV6-5
j_call: TRBJ2-4
d_call: TRBD2
clone_size: many
cdr3_aa: CASRGGLAGRGIQYF
cdr3_nt: TGTGCCAGCAGGGGGGGACTAGCGGGGCGCGGCATTCAGTACTTC

v_call: TRBV29-1
j_call: TRBJ2-1
d_call: NA
clone_size: NA
cdr3_aa: CSVEPSPSSYNEQFF
cdr3_nt: TGCAGCGTTGAGCCCAGCCCCAGCTCCTACAATGAGCAGTTCTTC

v_call: TRBV5-1
j_call: TRBJ1-3
d_call: NA
clone_size: few
cdr3_aa: CASTLRGDSGNTIYF
cdr3_nt: TGCGCCAGCACTTTAAGGGGCGATTCTGGAAACACCATATATTTT